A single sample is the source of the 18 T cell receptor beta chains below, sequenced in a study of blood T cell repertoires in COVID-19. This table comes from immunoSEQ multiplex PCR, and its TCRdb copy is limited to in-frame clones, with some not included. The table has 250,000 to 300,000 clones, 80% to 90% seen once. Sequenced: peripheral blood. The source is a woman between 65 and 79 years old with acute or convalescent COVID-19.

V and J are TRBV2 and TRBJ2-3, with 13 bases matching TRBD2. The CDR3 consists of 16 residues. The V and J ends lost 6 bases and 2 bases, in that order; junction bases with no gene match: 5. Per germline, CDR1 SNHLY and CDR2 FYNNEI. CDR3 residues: CASRAGLAGDTDTQYF. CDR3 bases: TGTGCCAGCAGAGCCGGACTAGCGGGGGACACAGATACGCAGTATTTT. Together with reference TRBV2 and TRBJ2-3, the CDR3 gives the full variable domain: EPEVTQTPSHQVTQMGQEVILRCVPISNHLYFYWYRQILGQKVEFLVSFYNNEISEKSEIFDDQFSVERPDGSNFTLKIRSTKLEDSAMYFCASRAGLAGDTDTQYFGPGTRLTVL.

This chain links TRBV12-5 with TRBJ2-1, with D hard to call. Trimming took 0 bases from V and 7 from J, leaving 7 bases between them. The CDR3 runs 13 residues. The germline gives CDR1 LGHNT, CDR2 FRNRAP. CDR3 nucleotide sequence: TGTGCTAGTGGTTTGGTACGGTGGAATGAGCAGTTCTTC. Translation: CASGLVRWNEQFF.

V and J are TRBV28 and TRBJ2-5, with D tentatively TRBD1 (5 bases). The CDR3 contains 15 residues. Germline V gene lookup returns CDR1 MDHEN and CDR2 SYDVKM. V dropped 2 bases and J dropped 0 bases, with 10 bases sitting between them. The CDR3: CASSLRGQHQETQYF. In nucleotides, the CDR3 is TGTGCCAGCAGTTTAAGGGGCCAGCACCAAGAGACCCAGTACTTC.

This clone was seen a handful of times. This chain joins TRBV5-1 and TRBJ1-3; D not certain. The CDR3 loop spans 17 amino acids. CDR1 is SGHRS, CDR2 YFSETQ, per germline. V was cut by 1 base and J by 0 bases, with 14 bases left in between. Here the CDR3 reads CASSLSLGQTSGNTIYF. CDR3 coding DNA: TGCGCCAGCAGCTTGTCACTAGGCCAAACCTCTGGAAACACCATATATTTT.

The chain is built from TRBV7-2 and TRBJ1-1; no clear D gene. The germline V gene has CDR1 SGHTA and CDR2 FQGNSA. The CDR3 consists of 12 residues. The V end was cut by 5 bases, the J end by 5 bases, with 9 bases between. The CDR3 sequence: CASSLRGTEAFF. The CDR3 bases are TGTGCCAGCAGCCTCCGGGGTACTGAAGCTTTCTTT.

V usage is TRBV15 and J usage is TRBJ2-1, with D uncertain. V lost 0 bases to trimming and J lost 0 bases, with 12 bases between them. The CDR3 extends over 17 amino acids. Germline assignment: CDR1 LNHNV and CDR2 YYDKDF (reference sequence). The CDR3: CATSRDLWQVSYNEQFF. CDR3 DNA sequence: TGTGCCACCAGCAGAGATCTTTGGCAGGTCTCCTACAATGAGCAGTTCTTC.

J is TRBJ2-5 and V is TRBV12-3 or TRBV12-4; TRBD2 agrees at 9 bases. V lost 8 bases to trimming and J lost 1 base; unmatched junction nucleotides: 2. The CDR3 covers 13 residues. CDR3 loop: CASLAGSQETQYF. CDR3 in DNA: TGTGCCAGCCTAGCGGGGTCCCAAGAGACCCAGTACTTC.

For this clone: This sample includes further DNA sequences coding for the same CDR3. The CDR3 spells CASRGVNTEAFF. The DNA for the CDR3 is TGTGCCAGCAGAGGAGTGAACACTGAAGCTTTCTTT. The gene calls are TRBV6-5 and TRBJ1-1; unclear D gene. This CDR3 has 12 amino acids. The germline V and J ends were trimmed by 6 bases and 0 bases, with 5 bases remaining between them. Germline V gives CDR1 MNHEY, CDR2 SVGAGI.

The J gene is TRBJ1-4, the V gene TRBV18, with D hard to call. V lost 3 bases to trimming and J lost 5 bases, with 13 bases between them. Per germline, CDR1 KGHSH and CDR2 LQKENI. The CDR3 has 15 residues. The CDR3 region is CASSPPSRGNEKLFF. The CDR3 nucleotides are TGTGCCAGCTCACCCCCGTCCCGCGGCAATGAAAAACTGTTTTTT. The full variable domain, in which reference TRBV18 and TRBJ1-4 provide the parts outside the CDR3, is NAGVMQNPRHLVRRRGQEARLRCSPMKGHSHVYWYRQLPEEGLKFMVYLQKENIIDESGMPKERFSAEFPKEGPSILRIQQVVRGDSAAYFCASSPPSRGNEKLFFGSGTQLSVL.

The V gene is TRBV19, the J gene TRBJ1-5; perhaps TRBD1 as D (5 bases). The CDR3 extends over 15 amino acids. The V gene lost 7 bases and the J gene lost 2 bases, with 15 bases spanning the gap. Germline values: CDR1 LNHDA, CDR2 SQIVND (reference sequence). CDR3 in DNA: TGTGCCAGTACCCCCCCAGGGTCCGGCAATCAGCCCCAGCATTTT. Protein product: CASTPPGSGNQPQHF.

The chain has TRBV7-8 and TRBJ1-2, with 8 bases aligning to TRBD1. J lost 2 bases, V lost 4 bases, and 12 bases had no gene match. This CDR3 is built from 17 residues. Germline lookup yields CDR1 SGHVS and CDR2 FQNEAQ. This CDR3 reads CASSSRGVQGVNYGYTF. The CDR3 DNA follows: TGTGCCAGCAGCTCTCGAGGGGTACAGGGGGTAAACTATGGCTACACCTTC.

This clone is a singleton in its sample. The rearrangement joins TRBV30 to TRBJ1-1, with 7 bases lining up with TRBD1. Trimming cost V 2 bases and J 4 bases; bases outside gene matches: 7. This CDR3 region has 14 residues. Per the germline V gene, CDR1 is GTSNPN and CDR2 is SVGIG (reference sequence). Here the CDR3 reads CAWSRGGLGTEAFF. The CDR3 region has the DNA TGTGCCTGGAGTCGAGGGGGCCTGGGCACTGAAGCTTTCTTT.

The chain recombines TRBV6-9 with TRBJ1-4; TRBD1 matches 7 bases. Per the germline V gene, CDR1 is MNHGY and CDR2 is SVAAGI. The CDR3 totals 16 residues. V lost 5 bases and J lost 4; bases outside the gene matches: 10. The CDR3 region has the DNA TGTGCCAGCAGTATTGACAGGGATCTTCGTAATGAAAAACTGTTTTTT. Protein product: CASSIDRDLRNEKLFF.

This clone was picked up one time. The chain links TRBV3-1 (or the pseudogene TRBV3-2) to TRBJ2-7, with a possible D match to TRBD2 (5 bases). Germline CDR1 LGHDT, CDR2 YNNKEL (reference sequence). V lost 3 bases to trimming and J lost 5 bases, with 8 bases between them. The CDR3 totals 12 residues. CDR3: CASSHSGDEQYF. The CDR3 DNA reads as TGTGCCAGCAGCCATTCCGGGGACGAGCAGTACTTC.

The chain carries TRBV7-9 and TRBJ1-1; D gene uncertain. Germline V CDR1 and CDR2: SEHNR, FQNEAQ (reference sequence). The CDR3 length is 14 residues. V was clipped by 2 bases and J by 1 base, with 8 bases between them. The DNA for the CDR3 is TGTGCCAGCAGCTTATCGGGAGGGAACACTGAAGCTTTCTTT. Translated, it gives CASSLSGGNTEAFF.

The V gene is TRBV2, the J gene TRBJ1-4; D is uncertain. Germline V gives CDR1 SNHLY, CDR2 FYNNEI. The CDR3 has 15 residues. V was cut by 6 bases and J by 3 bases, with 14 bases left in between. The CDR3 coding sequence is TGTGCCAGCAGGAACCTCAGGATACCTAATGAAAAACTGTTTTTT. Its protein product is CASRNLRIPNEKLFF.

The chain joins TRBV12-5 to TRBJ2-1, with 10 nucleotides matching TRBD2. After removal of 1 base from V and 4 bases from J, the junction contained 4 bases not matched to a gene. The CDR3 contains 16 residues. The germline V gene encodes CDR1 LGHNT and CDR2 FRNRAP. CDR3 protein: CASGLAPGLAYNEQFF. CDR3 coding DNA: TGTGCTAGTGGTTTGGCTCCGGGACTAGCGTACAATGAGCAGTTCTTC.

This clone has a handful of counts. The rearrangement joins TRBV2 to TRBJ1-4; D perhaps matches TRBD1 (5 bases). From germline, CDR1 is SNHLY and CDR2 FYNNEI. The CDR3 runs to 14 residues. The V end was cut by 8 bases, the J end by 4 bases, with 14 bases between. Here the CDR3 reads CASGKDTSNEKLFF. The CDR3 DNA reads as TGTGCCAGCGGGAAGGACACCAGTAATGAAAAACTGTTTTTT.